This TCR beta chain was observed in a study of OX40 agonist ivuxolimab in advanced cancers. Looking at the study overall: It was ivuxolimab, an agonistic anti-OX40 (CD134) antibody, that patients were treated with.

Broader study findings: Blood T cells, both CD4+ and CD8+, expanded clonally by week 6 at 0.1 to 3.0 mg/kg.

Profiled with immunoSEQ multiplex PCR; TCRdb holds only in-frame clones, not every one. The table lists 60,000 to 75,000 clones, about 85% of them singletons. A remark on this clone: Its antigen is currently unknown.

The starting material was CD4+ or CD8+ T cells sorted from blood, obtained in a trial of the OX40 agonist ivuxolimab. The source of this sequence is an adult with an advanced solid tumor such as melanoma, head and neck, liver or kidney cancer.

The CDR3 here is CASSKQLYNEQFF. The CDR3 coding sequence is TGTGCCAGTAGTAAACAGCTTTACAATGAGCAGTTCTTC. This sequence joins TRBV19 and TRBJ2-1; D is unresolved. The germline V gene has CDR1 LNHDA and CDR2 SQIVND (reference sequence). The CDR3 spans 13 residues. The V and J ends lost 4 bases and 4 bases respectively, with 8 bases between them.